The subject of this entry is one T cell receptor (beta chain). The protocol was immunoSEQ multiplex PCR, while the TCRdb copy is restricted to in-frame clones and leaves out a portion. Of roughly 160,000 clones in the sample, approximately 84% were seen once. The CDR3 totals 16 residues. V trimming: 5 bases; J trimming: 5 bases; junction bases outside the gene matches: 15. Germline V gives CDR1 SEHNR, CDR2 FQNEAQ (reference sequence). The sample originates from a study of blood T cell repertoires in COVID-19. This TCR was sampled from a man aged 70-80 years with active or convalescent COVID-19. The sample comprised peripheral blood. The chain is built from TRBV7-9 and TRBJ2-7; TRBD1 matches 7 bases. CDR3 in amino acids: CASSPLGRQGSDEQYF. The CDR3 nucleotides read TGTGCCAGCAGCCCCCTCGGACGACAGGGCTCGGACGAGCAGTACTTC.